The rows below give T cell receptor beta chains drawn from one sample of a study of T cell responses to AZD1222 COVID-19 vaccine. The method was immunoSEQ multiplex PCR; TCRdb's version includes in-frame clones alone and lacks a portion of them. The sample has tens of thousands of clones, about 90% seen once. Sequencing was performed on peripheral blood, taken 28 days after the second AZD1222 dose. The receptors here all came from an adult who received the AZD1222 COVID-19 vaccine. Each CDR3 is given with its conserved first and last residue. Fields, in order: D gene, V gene, clone size, J gene, CDR3 protein, CDR3 DNA. A D gene is named only where the DNA matches it firmly. The size entry is marked missing in some rows and otherwise reads once, few, many or a size class.

>.|TRBV2|.|TRBJ2-7
CASRRDPAYEQYF
TGTGCCAGCAGGAGAGACCCAGCCTACGAGCAGTACTTC
>.|TRBV6-5|.|TRBJ1-5
CASSPGTLGVQPQHF
TGTGCCAGCAGCCCCGGGACCCTAGGCGTTCAGCCCCAGCATTTT
>.|TRBV7-2|.|TRBJ1-2
CASSPPGAHYGYTF
TGTGCCAGCAGCCCACCGGGGGCCCACTATGGCTACACCTTC
>.|TRBV7-2|.|TRBJ2-7
CASSGDSGPPRKQYF
TGTGCCAGCTCGGGTGACTCGGGACCGCCTAGAAAGCAGTACTTC
>.|TRBV6-5|.|TRBJ1-1
CASSSGSLGTEAFF
TGTGCCAGCAGTTCGGGGTCCCTAGGGACTGAAGCTTTCTTT
>.|TRBV5-3|.|TRBJ2-7
CARSFPDAPREQYF
TGTGCCAGAAGCTTCCCCGACGCCCCCAGGGAGCAGTACTTC
>.|TRBV3-1/TRBV3-2|.|TRBJ1-3
CASSSGGASGNTIYF
TGTGCCAGCAGCAGTGGAGGGGCCTCTGGAAACACCATATATTTT
>.|TRBV19|.|TRBJ1-2
CASSLQVNAGYTF
TGTGCCAGTAGTTTACAGGTGAATGCAGGCTACACCTTC
>TRBD1|TRBV12-3/TRBV12-4|.|TRBJ1-3
CASRTGTGNTIYF
TGTGCCAGCCGGACAGGCACTGGAAACACCATATATTTT
>TRBD1|TRBV6-5|.|TRBJ1-2
CASSYLQGTNGYTF
TGTGCCAGCAGTTACCTACAGGGGACGAATGGCTACACCTTC
>.|TRBV18|.|TRBJ1-1
CASSPQGPTIAFF
TGTGCCAGCTCACCACAGGGGCCCACTATAGCTTTCTTT
>.|TRBV11-2|.|TRBJ2-2
CASSLATGELFF
TGTGCCAGCAGCTTAGCGACAGGGGAGCTGTTTTTT
>TRBD1|TRBV29-1|few|TRBJ1-2
CSAFRTGGGYGYTF
TGCAGCGCCTTCCGAACAGGGGGTGGCTATGGCTACACCTTC
>.|TRBV9|.|TRBJ1-1
CASSVDGAMNTEAFF
TGTGCCAGCAGCGTAGACGGGGCTATGAACACTGAAGCTTTCTTT
>.|TRBV11-3|.|TRBJ1-1
CASSFTVNTEAFF
TGTGCCAGCAGCTTTACAGTGAACACTGAAGCTTTCTTT
>.|TRBV19|.|TRBJ2-7
CASSIKGSSYEQYF
TGTGCCAGTAGTATAAAGGGCAGCTCCTACGAGCAGTACTTC
>TRBD1|TRBV7-8|.|TRBJ2-7
CASSRTGGNYEQYF
TGTGCCAGCAGCCGGACAGGGGGCAACTACGAGCAGTACTTC
>TRBD1|TRBV5-1|.|TRBJ1-2
CASSSGGGYGYTF
TGCGCCAGCAGCTCAGGGGGCGGATATGGCTACACCTTC
>TRBD1|TRBV18|.|TRBJ1-1
CASSRQGNTEAFF
TGTGCCAGCTCTCGACAGGGAAACACTGAAGCTTTCTTT
>.|TRBV2|.|TRBJ1-5
CASSHREQPQHF
TGTGCCAGCAGCCACAGGGAGCAGCCCCAGCATTTT
>.|TRBV15|few|TRBJ2-2
CATSSRDTQRVMFF
TGTGCCACCAGCAGTAGGGACACCCAGAGAGTGATGTTTTTT
>.|TRBV6-4|.|TRBJ2-5
CASAPSPGETQYF
TGTGCCAGCGCACCTTCCCCGGGGGAGACCCAGTACTTC
>TRBD1|TRBV13|.|TRBJ2-7
CASSLRGLWDYEQYF
TGTGCCAGCAGCTTAAGGGGGCTCTGGGACTACGAGCAGTACTTC
>.|TRBV7-2|.|TRBJ1-3
CASSLAGGNTIYF
TGTGCCAGCAGCTTAGCAGGTGGAAACACCATATATTTT
>.|TRBV9|.|TRBJ2-2
CASSVVGTGTGELFF
TGTGCCAGCAGCGTAGTCGGAACAGGGACCGGGGAGCTGTTTTTT
>.|TRBV28|.|TRBJ1-2
CASSIPGSGGYTF
TGTGCCAGCAGTATCCCTGGGAGCGGTGGCTACACCTTC
>TRBD1|TRBV11-2|.|TRBJ1-1
CASSLGTGVTTEAFF
TGTGCCAGCAGCTTAGGGACAGGGGTTACTACTGAAGCTTTCTTT
>TRBD1|TRBV29-1|.|TRBJ1-2
CSATDRGLGYTF
TGCAGCGCCACGGACAGGGGGCTTGGCTACACCTTC
>TRBD1|TRBV6-5|.|TRBJ1-3
CATSRGLASGNTIYF
TGTGCCACCTCCAGGGGGCTAGCCTCTGGAAACACCATATATTTT
>TRBD1|TRBV4-3|.|TRBJ2-3
CASSQDDRGPTDTQYF
TGCGCCAGCAGCCAAGATGACAGGGGGCCCACAGATACGCAGTATTTT
>.|TRBV7-2|.|TRBJ2-5
CASSLSPTTGQETQYF
TGTGCCAGCAGCTTATCCCCCACTACCGGCCAAGAGACCCAGTACTTC
>.|TRBV2|once|TRBJ1-2
CASRVTEWGYTF
TGTGCCAGCAGGGTAACAGAATGGGGCTACACCTTC